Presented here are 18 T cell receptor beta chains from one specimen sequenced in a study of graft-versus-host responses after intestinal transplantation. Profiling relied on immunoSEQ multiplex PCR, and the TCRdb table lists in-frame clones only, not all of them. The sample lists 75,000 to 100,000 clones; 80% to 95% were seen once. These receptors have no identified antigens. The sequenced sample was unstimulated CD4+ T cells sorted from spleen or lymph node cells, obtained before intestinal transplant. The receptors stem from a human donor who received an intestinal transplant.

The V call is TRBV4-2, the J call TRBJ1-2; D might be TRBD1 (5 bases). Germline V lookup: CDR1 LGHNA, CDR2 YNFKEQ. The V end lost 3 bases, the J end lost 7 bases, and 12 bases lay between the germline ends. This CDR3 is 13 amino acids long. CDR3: CASSQGGESGYTF. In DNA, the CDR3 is TGTGCCAGCAGCCAGGGGGGGGAGTCTGGCTACACCTTC.

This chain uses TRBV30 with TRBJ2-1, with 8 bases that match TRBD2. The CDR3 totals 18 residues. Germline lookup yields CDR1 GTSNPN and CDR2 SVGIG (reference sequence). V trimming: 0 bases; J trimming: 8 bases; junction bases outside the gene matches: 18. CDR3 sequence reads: CAWSVPRIWRGDGYEQFF. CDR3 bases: TGTGCCTGGAGTGTCCCGAGGATCTGGCGGGGGGATGGCTATGAGCAGTTCTTC.

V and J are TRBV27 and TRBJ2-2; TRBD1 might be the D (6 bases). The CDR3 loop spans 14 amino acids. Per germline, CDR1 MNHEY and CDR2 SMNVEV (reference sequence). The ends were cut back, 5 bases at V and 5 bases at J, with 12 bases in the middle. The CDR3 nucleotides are TGTGCCAGCAGTATCCAAACAGGGACCGGGGAGCTGTTTTTT. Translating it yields CASSIQTGTGELFF.

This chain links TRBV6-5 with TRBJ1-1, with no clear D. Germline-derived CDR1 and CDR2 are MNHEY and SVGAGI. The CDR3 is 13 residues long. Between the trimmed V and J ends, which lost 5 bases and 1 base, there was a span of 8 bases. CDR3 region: CASSNRKNTEAFF. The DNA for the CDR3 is TGTGCCAGCAGTAACAGAAAGAACACTGAAGCTTTCTTT.

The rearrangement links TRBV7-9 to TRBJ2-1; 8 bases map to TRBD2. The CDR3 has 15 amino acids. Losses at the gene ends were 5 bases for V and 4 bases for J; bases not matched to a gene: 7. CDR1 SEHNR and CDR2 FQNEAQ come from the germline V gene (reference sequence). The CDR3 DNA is TGTGCCAGCAGCCTCGGGACTAGTGGATACAATGAGCAGTTCTTC. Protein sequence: CASSLGTSGYNEQFF.

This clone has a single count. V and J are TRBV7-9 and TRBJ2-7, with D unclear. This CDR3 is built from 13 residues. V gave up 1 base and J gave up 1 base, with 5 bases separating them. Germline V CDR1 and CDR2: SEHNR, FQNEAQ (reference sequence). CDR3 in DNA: TGTGCCAGCAGCTTAGTACAGTCCTACGAGCAGTACTTC. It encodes CASSLVQSYEQYF.

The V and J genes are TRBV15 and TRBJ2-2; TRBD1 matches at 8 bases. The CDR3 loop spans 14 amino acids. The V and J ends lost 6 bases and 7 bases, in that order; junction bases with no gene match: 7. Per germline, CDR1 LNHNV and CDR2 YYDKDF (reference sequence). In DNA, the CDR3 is TGTGCCACCAGTATAGGACAGGGCGGCGGGGAGCTGTTTTTT. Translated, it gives CATSIGQGGGELFF.

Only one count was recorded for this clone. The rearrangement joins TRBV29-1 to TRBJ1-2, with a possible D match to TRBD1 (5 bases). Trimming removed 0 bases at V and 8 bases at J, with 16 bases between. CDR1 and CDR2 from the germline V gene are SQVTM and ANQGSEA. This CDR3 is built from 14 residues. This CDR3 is CSVEDRRGFMGYTF. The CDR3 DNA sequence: TGCAGCGTTGAAGATCGTCGGGGGTTTATGGGCTACACCTTC.

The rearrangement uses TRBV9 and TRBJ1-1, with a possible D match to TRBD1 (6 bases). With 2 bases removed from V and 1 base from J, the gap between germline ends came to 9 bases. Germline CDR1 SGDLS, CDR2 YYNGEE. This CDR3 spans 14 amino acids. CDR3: CASSVMTGNTEAFF. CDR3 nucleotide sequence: TGTGCCAGCAGCGTGATGACAGGGAACACTGAAGCTTTCTTT.

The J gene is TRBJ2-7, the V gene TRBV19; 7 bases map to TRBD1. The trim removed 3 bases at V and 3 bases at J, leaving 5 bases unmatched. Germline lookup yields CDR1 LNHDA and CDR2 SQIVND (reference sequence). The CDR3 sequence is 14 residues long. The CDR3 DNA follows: TGTGCCAGTAGTATTAGGGGGACAGTCTACGAGCAGTACTTC. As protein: CASSIRGTVYEQYF.

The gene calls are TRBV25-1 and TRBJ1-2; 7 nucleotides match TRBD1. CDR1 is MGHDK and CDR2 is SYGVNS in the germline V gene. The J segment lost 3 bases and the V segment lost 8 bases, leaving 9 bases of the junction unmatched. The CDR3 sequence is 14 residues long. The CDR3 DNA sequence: TGTGCCAGCCCAAGAGGGGGCTGGGACTATGGCTACACCTTC. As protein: CASPRGGWDYGYTF.

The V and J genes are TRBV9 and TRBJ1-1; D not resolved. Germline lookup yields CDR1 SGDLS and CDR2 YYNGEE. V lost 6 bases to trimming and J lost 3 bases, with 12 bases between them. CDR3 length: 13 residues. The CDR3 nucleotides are TGTGCCAGCACCAACCCGGGTCACACTGAAGCTTTCTTT. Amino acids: CASTNPGHTEAFF.

The CDR3 bases are TGTGCCAGTACAGTGTCGGGACAGGGGAGGTATCAGCCCCAGCATTTT. Protein sequence: CASTVSGQGRYQPQHF. The chain has TRBV19 and TRBJ1-5; 10 bases line up with TRBD1. Germline V gene lookup returns CDR1 LNHDA and CDR2 SQIVND (reference sequence). This CDR3 region has 16 residues. V lost 7 bases and J lost 5; bases outside the gene matches: 11.

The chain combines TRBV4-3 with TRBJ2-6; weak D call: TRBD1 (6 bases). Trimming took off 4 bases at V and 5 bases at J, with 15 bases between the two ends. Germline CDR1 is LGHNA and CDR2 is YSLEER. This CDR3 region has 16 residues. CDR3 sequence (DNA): TGCGCCAGCAGCCGAGGATCGGACAGCTGGGCCAACGTCCTGACTTTC. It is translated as CASSRGSDSWANVLTF.

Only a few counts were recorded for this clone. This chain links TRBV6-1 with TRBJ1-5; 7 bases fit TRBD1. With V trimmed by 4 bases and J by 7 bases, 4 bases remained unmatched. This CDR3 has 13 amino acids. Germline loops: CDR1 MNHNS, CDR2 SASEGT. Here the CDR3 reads CASSGQGSQPQHF. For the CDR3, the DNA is TGTGCCAGCAGTGGACAGGGATCCCAGCCCCAGCATTTT.

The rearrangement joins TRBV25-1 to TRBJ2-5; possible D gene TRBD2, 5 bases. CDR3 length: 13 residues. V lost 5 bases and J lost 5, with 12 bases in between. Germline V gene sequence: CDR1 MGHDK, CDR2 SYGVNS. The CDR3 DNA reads TGTGCCAGCAGTCGGGGTGATGTGGAGACCCAGTACTTC. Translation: CASSRGDVETQYF.

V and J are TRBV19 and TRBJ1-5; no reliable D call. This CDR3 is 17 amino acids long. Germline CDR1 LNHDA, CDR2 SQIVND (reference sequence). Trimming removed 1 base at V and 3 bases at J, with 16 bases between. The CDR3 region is CASSIGRQLPLNQPQHF. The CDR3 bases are TGTGCCAGTAGTATAGGTAGACAATTGCCCCTCAATCAGCCCCAGCATTTT.

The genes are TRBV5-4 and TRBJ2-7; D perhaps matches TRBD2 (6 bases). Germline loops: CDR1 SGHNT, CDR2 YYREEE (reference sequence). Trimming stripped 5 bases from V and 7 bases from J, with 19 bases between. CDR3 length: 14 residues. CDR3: CASSFGTPSREQYF. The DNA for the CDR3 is TGTGCCAGCAGTTTCGGGACTCCCTCGCGAGAGCAGTACTTC. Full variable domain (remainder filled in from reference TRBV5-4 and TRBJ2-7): ETGVTQSPTHLIKTRGQQVTLRCSSQSGHNTVSWYQQALGQGPQFIFQYYREEENGRGNFPPRFSGLQFPNYSSELNVNALELDDSALYLCASSFGTPSREQYFGPGTRLTVT.